The clone carrying this T cell receptor beta chain was seen ten or more times. As yet, its antigen is unknown. The data were obtained in a study of CD8 T cells in ankylosing spondylitis. General study findings and limits: Matched ankylosing spondylitis synovial fluid reportedly contained a significantly enriched population of disease-linked clones. What appeared characteristic of ankylosing spondylitis blood was a TCR beta motif of eight highly homologous variants.

In making TCR beta libraries, quantitative 5'-RACE with molecular barcodes was used. From the 5' RACE reads, TCRdb called clonotypes with MiXCR, one entry per CDR3 protein. The data contain roughly 470,000 distinct CDR3 sequences, around 26% of them singletons. The V end was cut by 0 bases, the J end by 3 bases, with 9 bases between. The CDR3 totals 14 residues. CDR1 and CDR2 (germline): MNHEY, SMNVEV (reference sequence). This TCR was sampled from a male donor with ankylosing spondylitis. The rearrangement joins TRBV27 to TRBJ2-7, with no clear D. Sequenced material: blood, either unsorted or a sorted T cell fraction (not recorded which). The CDR3 region is CASSLSLGNYEQYV. The CDR3 region has the DNA TGTGCCAGCAGTTTATCCCTCGGAAACTACGAGCAGTACGTC.